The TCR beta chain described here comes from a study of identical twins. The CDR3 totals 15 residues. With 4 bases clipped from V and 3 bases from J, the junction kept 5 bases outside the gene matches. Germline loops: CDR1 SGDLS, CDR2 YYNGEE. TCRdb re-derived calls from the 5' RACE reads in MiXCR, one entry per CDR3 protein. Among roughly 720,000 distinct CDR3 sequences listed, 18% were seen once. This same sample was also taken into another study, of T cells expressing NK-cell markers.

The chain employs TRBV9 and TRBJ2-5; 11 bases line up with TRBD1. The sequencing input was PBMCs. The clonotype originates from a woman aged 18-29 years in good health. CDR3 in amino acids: CASSSGDRGKETQYF. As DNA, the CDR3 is TGTGCCAGCAGCTCGGGGGACAGGGGGAAAGAGACCCAGTACTTC.